The clone carrying this T cell receptor (beta chain) showed up just once. Its antigen is unidentified. The junction and the germline gene differ at one end; a read error may be behind it. The sample belongs to a study of tumor-infiltrating lymphocytes in primary liver carcinoma. Whole-study context: Tumors were staged T1-T3 N0M0 and measured about 4.2 to 10 cm across. Samples had roughly 3.65 to 7.5 million productive TCRbeta reads, comparable between tissue types.

Using a constant-region primer together with ProtoScript II reverse transcriptase, TCR beta cDNA was made from approximately 0.55 ug of total RNA. TCR beta libraries came from three nested multiplex PCR rounds using slightly modified ARM-PCR. With TRBV1-TRBV30 forward primers and a C-beta reverse primer, the first two PCR rounds were run for roughly 10 cycles each. TCRdb reanalysed the multiplex PCR reads using MiXCR and keeps one entry per CDR3 protein. Of 80,000 or so distinct CDR3 sequences in the sample, about 70% were seen once. The CDR3 is 15 amino acids. Study-level results: Tumor specimens were characterized by a significantly higher top-250-clone fraction than blood (p = 0.039).

Between about 17 and 34 mg of unsorted bulk tissue served as the source from which RNA and DNA were co-extracted. This sequence joins TRBV12-3 or TRBV12-4 and TRBJ2-5; the match to TRBD2 covers 10 bases. Material for sequencing was liver tumor tissue from sampling region 4. As for subset: tumor region T4, right-lateral pole. The source is a woman aged 60-75 years with primary liver carcinoma and hepatitis B virus infection. The CDR3 DNA reads as TGTGCCAACAGTATACTAGCGGGGATCCAAGAGACCCAGTACTTC. This encodes CANSILAGIQETQYF.